This T cell receptor beta chain was obtained from a study of radiation and T cells in renal cell carcinoma (TCRdb year 2020). In terms of the full investigation: Samples came from a clinical trial, in which primary renal cell carcinomas received 15 Gy stereotactic body radiation therapy followed by nephrectomy 4 weeks later. TCR beta sequencing covered 50 to 55 samples in total, comprising around 25 tumors and around 27 peripheral blood samples. In the 40 to 60 samples combined, 4 million to 5 million unique CDR3 nucleotide sequences were found, encoding 2.5 million to 3 million unique CDR3 amino acid sequences. What the research found in general, with its limitations: Because no pretreatment tumor biopsies were available, whether clonotypes were present in the tumor at baseline could not be determined. Blood repertoire dynamics were not followed beyond 4 weeks after treatment. Effects of radiation dose or scheduling on the TCR repertoire could not be addressed with the single-armed trial design. In blood, the top tumor clonotypes increased from baseline to 2 weeks after radiation and then shrank by 4 weeks, which suggests a temporary expansion of tumor-resident clones.

The CDR3 covers 14 residues, taking in both the cysteine and the phenylalanine. This entry keeps only the CDR3 DNA: 42 bases, framed from base 1. Based on the germline V gene (reference sequence), the CDR1 and CDR2 sequences are MNHEY and SMNVEV. The germline V and J ends show losses of 5 bases and 4 bases respectively, and no gene match explains 6 bases of the junction. The immunoSEQ kit was used, according to the manufacturer's recommendations, to generate TCR beta libraries from genomic DNA. To prepare libraries, a first multiplex PCR with proprietary primers was run, followed by a second PCR that added unique barcodes, and a bead cleanup was done after each round. Each sample batch included a kit-provided positive control reaction and a negative control reaction. The final libraries were assessed on an Agilent 4200 TapeStation D1000 ScreenTape, pooled by volume, and quantified by qPCR. Sequencing was performed on an Illumina NextSeq500 with a MidOutput 150-cycle cartridge, and 156 Read1 and 15 Index1 cycles were run with kit custom primers. The pooled library was loaded at approximately 1 pM, and around 20% PhiX control was spiked in. Under the source paper's analysis protocol: Vendor-processed data were analyzed in R, and a clonotype was defined as all T cells sharing the same CDR3 nucleotide sequence. For clone abundance analyses, frequencies were normalized to the 10,000 most abundant clones in each sample. Public T cell clones, which averaged fewer than five per sample, were excluded before analysis. An abundance difference of at least 32-fold between compartments was the criterion for calling clonotypes tumor-enriched or baseline blood-enriched. A beta-binomial differential abundance model was applied to find clonotypes that expanded or contracted between blood time points. Tumor-blood repertoire similarity was measured with the Baroni-Urbani and Buser coefficient, and groups were compared using two-tailed Wilcoxon tests in R. TCRdb provides this immuneACCESS table in a form limited to in-frame rearrangements. Some clones are lacking; in checked studies, under half of them reflect an unresolved V gene, and why the rest are absent is not known. The V and J calls and clone size were taken over from that table, and D and trimming were inferred from the DNA. A total of some 150,000 clones appear in this sample, roughly 86% of them only once. Roughly 13% of the sample is taken by the ten largest.

Reading the label with the study, this specimen's time point is: blood 2 weeks post-SBRT. The treatment or condition label corresponds to: 15 Gy SBRT to primary tumor, nephrectomy 4 weeks later. To follow tumor-enriched clonotypes, serial peripheral blood was collected from radiation-treated patients at baseline and at 2 weeks and 4 weeks after SBRT. Every patient's renal cell carcinoma showed clear cell pathology. The QIAamp DNA Blood Mini Kit (Qiagen) was used to prepare genomic DNA for TCR sequencing. The analyses included only samples that passed all quality control checks. Comments on this clone: Its antigen specificity is not known. One base away there is no much larger clone; base qualities are not given.

The sample in question was blood, obtained from a patient whose treatment included radiotherapy and nephrectomy. Here the chain combines TRBV27 and TRBJ1-1, with TRBD1 matching 8 junction bases. The clonotype was recovered from a woman aged 50 to 60 with renal cell carcinoma. The CDR3 region: CASSPLGQGTEAFF. The nucleotides are TGTGCCAGCAGTCCCCTCGGACAGGGCACTGAAGCTTTCTTT.